This is a list of T cell receptor beta chains from one sample in a study of T cells in Graves' hyperthyroidism and ophthalmopathy. MiXCR was run by TCRdb on the multiplex PCR reads, yielding one entry per CDR3 protein. The data show more than 300,000 distinct CDR3 sequences, 15% to 20% seen once. The specimen sequenced was blood. These TCRs come from a man aged 18 to 30 with Graves' ophthalmopathy. The CDR3 runs from the conserved cysteine through the conserved F or W. The order of the fields is J gene, V gene, CDR3 protein.

TRBJ1-4 | TRBV7-9 | CASALSRLDEKLFF
TRBJ2-5 | TRBV11-2 | CASSSFRDMIQETQYF
TRBJ2-1 | TRBV12-3/TRBV12-4 | CASRAGLAEGDEQFF
TRBJ2-3 | TRBV12-3/TRBV12-4 | CASSDNHPSTDTQYF
TRBJ1-1 | TRBV6-1 | CASSDVDSMNTEAFF
TRBJ2-5 | TRBV6-1 | CASRLQRDQETQYF
TRBJ1-5 | TRBV7-9 | CASSRDSSGGQGGQPQHF
TRBJ2-2 | TRBV27 | CANSFSTGELFF
TRBJ1-2 | TRBV9 | CASSVGIQSGYGYAF
TRBJ1-1 | TRBV29-1 | CSENRGRGTEAFF
TRBJ1-6 | TRBV18 | CASSPFRTDPPLHF
TRBJ1-1 | TRBV28 | CASRPGLNTEAFF
TRBJ2-7 | TRBV18 | CASSQPGLFYEQYF
TRBJ1-1 | TRBV3-1 | CASSHWTGWAFF
TRBJ2-1 | TRBV11-2 | CASSLVRASGVENEQFF
TRBJ1-1 | TRBV20-1 | CSASRLMGNTEAFF
TRBJ2-5 | TRBV7-9 | CASSTRRDSAFGTQYF
TRBJ2-1 | TRBV10-3 | CAAIQGGSYNEQFF
TRBJ2-1 | TRBV6-1 | CASDLAGPSYNEQFF
TRBJ1-3 | TRBV20-1 | CSARDIENTIYF
TRBJ1-2 | TRBV5-4 | CASSLGEDYGYTF
TRBJ1-1 | TRBV7-9 | CASSGQVDTEAFF
TRBJ1-3 | TRBV12-3/TRBV12-4 | CASSSRTFQSGNTIYF
TRBJ1-6 | TRBV3-1 | CASSQQSGRNSPLHF
TRBJ1-5 | TRBV6-2/TRBV6-3 | CASRKGQGGNQPQHF
TRBJ2-3 | TRBV4-1 | CASSPYRSGDTQYF
TRBJ2-7 | TRBV28 | CASRPTRGASSYEQYF
TRBJ2-1 | TRBV6-1 | CASSELNPAVINEQFF
TRBJ1-1 | TRBV9 | CASSQEGQPNTEAFF